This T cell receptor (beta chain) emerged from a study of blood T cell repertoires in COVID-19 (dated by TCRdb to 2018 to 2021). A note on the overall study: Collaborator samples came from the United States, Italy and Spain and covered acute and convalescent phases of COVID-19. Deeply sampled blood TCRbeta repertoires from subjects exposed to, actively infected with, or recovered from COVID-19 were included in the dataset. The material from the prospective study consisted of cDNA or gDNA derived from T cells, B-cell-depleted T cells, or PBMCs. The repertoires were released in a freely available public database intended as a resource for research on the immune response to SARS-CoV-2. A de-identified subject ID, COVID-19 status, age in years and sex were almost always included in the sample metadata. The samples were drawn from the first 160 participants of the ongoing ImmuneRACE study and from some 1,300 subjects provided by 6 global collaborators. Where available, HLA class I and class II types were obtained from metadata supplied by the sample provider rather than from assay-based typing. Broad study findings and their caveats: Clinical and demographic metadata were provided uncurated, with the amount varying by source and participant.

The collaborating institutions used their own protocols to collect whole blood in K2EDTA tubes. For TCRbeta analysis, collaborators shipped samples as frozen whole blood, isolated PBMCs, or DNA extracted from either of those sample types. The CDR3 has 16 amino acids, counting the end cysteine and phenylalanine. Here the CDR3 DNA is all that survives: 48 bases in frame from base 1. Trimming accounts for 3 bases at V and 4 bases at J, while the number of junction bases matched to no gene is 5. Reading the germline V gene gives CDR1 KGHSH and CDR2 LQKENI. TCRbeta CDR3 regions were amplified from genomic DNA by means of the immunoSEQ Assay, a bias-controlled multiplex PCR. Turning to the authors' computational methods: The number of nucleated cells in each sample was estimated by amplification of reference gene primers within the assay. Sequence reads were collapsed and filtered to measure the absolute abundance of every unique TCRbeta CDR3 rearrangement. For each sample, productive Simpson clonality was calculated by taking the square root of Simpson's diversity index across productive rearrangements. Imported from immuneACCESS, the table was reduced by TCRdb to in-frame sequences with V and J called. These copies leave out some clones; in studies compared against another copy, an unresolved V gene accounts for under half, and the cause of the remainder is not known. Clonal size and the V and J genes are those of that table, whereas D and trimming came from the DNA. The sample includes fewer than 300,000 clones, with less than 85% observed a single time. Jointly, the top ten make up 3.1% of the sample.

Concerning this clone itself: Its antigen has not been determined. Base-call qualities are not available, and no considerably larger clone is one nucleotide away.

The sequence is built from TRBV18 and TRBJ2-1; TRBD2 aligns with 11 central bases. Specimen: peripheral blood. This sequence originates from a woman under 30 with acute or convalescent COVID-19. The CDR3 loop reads CASSPLTSGTYNEQFF. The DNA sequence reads TGTGCCAGCTCACCCCTGACTAGCGGGACTTACAATGAGCAGTTCTTC.